What follows are 5 T cell receptor beta chains derived from one specimen sequenced in a study of control samples from healthy donors and cancer patients. The repertoire was sequenced with immunoSEQ multiplex PCR; TCRdb's copy has only in-frame clones and lacks some. The sample consists of about 81,000 clones, around 94% of them appearing once. The sequencing input was blood. The receptor source for this set is a woman younger than 35 in good health.

This clone was counted once. The chain combines TRBV11-2 with TRBJ1-4; TRBD1 might be the D (6 bases). This CDR3 has 16 residues. V lost 3 bases to trimming and J lost 2 bases, with 13 bases between them. Germline V gene lookup returns CDR1 SGHAT and CDR2 FQNNGV. The CDR3 coding sequence is TGTGCCAGCAGCTTTTCGGGGGCCGTCACTAATGAAAAACTGTTTTTT. Protein sequence: CASSFSGAVTNEKLFF.

CDR3 in DNA: TGTGCCAGCAGTGAACTAGCGGGAGTTTTGACAGATACGCAGTATTTT. This codes for CASSELAGVLTDTQYF. V usage is TRBV6-1 and J usage is TRBJ2-3; TRBD2 matches at 10 bases. CDR1 is MNHNS, CDR2 SASEGT, per germline. This CDR3 has 16 residues. V lost 2 bases to trimming and J lost 3 bases; unmatched junction nucleotides: 5.

J is TRBJ1-4 and V is TRBV7-2; D is unresolved. Trimming removed 0 bases at V and 4 bases at J, with 6 bases between. In germline, CDR1 is SGHTA, CDR2 FQGNSA. The CDR3 spans 14 residues. In DNA, the CDR3 is TGTGCCAGCAGCTTAGCAGGGAATAATGAAAAACTGTTTTTT. Its translation: CASSLAGNNEKLFF.

The chain couples TRBV21-1 to TRBJ2-1; the table assigns TRBD2, which was not confirmed against the DNA. TRBV21-1 is a pseudogene locus. The CDR3 contains 15 residues. The CDR3 nucleotides are TGTGCCAGCAGCCTAAGGAGGACCTCTGAGAATGAGCAGTTCTTC. This translates into CASSLRRTSENEQFF.

This rearrangement joins TRBV27 to TRBJ2-1; TRBD2 aligns across 9 bases. Trimming removed 3 bases from V and 5 bases from J; junction bases left unmatched: 8. The germline CDR1 and CDR2 sequences are MNHEY and SMNVEV (reference sequence). This CDR3 comprises 16 residues. The CDR3 here is CASSLLLAGVDNEQFF. The CDR3 region has the DNA TGTGCCAGCAGTTTGTTATTAGCGGGGGTAGACAATGAGCAGTTCTTC.